What follows describes a single TCR beta chain. These data are taken from a study of glioma-infiltrating T cells after dendritic cell vaccination. Across the study: Autologous tumor lysate was loaded overnight onto monocyte-derived dendritic cells grown about 7 days with IL-4 and GM-CSF.

Germline assignment: CDR1 SGHRS and CDR2 YFSETQ. The CDR3 sequence is 17 residues long. V shed 7 bases and J 1 base; nucleotides not matched to a gene: 10. Only patients with spare fresh-frozen tumor and over two years of follow-up were included. Clones were read by immunoSEQ multiplex PCR, and TCRdb kept only the in-frame ones, dropping some. The repertoire consists of approximately 100,000 clones, with 81% occurring once and the leading ten covering approximately 12%. The clonotype was recovered from a human donor with glioblastoma. The V and J genes are TRBV5-1 and TRBJ2-3; 12 nucleotides match TRBD2. The sample was blood, taken before dendritic cell vaccination. The CDR3 coding sequence is TGCGCCAGCGGCCACGGGACTAGCGGGCGCCGCACAGATACGCAGTATTTT. Translated, it gives CASGHGTSGRRTDTQYF.